This section outlines one T cell receptor (beta chain) sequence together with its context. The count of this clone is one. Its binding antigen is unknown. Qualities for individual bases were not recorded, and no much larger clone is one base off. Reading the germline V gene (reference sequence) gives CDR1 MNHEY and CDR2 SMNVEV. From cysteine to phenylalanine, the CDR3 is 17 amino acids long. Just CDR3 DNA is preserved here, 51 bases in frame from base 1. V loses 5 bases of germline sequence and J loses 0 bases, and the interval between the two ends is 14 bases. This record comes from a study of technical replicates of blood from several donors (dated by TCRdb to about 2017). Library construction relied on the immunoSEQ multiplex PCR assay. Here the immuneACCESS table is served through TCRdb, limited to in-frame sequences with V and J called. Missing clones are a known gap in these copies; in checked studies unresolved V genes cover under half, and the rest lacks a known reason. The sample data list about 62,000 clones, and 95% to 98% of these were observed just once. The ten largest clones capture approximately 0.17% of the sample.

Sequencing input: T cells isolated from PBMCs. In this chain, TRBV27 is recombined with TRBJ2-6; a tentative D call is TRBD1 (6 bases match). The receptor comes from a human donor in good health. The DNA sequence is TGTGCCAGCAGTCCCGGGACAACCTACTCTGGGGCCAACGTCCTGACTTTC. It is translated as CASSPGTTYSGANVLTF.